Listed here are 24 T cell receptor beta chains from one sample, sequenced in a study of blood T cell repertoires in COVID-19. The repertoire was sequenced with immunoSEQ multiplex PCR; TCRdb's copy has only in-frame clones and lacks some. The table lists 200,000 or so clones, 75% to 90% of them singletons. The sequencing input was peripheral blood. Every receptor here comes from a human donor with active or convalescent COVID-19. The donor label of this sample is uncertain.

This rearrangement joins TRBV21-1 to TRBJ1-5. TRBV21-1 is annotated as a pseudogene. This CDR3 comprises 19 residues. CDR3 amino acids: CASSKGSTSRGYGNQPQHF. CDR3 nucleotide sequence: TGTGCCAGCAGCAAAGGGAGCACAAGCCGAGGGTACGGCAATCAGCCCCAGCATTTT.

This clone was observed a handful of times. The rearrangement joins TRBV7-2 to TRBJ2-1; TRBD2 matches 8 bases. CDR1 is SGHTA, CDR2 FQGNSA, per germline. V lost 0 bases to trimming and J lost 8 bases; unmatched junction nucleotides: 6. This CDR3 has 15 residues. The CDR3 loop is CASSLASGVSDEQFF. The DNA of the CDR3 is TGTGCCAGCAGCTTAGCTAGCGGGGTCTCGGATGAGCAGTTCTTC.

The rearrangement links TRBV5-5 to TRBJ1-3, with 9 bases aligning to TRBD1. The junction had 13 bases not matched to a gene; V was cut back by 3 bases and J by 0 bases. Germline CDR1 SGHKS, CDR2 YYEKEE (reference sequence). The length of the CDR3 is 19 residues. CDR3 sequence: CASSSSHYRGPDSGNTIYF. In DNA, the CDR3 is TGTGCCAGCAGCTCATCCCATTACAGGGGGCCCGACTCTGGAAACACCATATATTTT.

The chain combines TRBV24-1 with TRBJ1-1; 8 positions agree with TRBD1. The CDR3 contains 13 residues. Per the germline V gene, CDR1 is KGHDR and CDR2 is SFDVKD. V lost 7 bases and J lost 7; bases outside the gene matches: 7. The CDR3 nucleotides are TGTGCCACCAGGGACAGGGAGTGGAGTGAAGCTTTCTTT. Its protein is CATRDREWSEAFF.

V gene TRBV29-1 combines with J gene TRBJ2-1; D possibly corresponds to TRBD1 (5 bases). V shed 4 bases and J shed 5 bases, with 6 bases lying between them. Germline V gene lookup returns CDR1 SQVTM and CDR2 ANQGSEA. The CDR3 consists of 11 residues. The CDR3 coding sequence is TGCAGCGTTGCAGGGAACAATGAGCAGTTCTTC. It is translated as CSVAGNNEQFF.

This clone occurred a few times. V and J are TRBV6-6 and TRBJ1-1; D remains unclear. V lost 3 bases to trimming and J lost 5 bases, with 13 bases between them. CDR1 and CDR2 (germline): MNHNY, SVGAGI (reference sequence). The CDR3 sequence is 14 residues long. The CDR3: CASSYLVRGTEAFF. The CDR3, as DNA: TGTGCCAGCAGTTATCTCGTGAGAGGGACTGAAGCTTTCTTT.

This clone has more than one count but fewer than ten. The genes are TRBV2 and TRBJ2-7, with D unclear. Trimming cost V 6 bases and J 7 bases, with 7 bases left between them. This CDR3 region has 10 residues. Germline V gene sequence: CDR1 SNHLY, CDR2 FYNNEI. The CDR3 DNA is TGTGCCAGCAGCGTTCAGGAGCAGTACTTC. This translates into CASSVQEQYF.

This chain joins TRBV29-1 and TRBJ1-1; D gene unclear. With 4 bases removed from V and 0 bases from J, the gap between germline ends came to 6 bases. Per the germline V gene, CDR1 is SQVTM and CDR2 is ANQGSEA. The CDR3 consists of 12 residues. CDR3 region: CSVVVVNTEAFF. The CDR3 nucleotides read TGCAGCGTTGTAGTAGTGAACACTGAAGCTTTCTTT.

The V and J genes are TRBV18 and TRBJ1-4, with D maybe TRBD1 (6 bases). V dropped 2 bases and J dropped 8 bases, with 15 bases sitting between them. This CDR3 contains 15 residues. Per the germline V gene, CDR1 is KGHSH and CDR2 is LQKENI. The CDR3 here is CASSPVAGVNEKLFF. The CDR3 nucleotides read TGTGCCAGCTCACCAGTGGCAGGGGTAAACGAAAAACTGTTTTTT.

The CDR3 sequence is CASSPLPRDQETQYF. CDR3 DNA: TGTGCCAGCAGCCCCCTCCCTCGGGACCAAGAGACCCAGTACTTC. The V and J genes are TRBV9 and TRBJ2-5; unclear D gene. Looked up from germline, CDR1 is SGDLS and CDR2 is YYNGEE. Deletions cut 4 bases from V and 0 bases from J, with 13 bases between. This CDR3 contains 15 residues.

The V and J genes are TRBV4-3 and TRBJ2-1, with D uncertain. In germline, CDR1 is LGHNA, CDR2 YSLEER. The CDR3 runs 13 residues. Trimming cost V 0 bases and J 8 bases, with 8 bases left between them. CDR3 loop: CASSQDFRDEQFF. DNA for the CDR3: TGCGCCAGCAGCCAAGACTTCCGGGATGAGCAGTTCTTC.

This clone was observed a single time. CDR3: CAWRWTGGRYGYTF. The CDR3 DNA reads TGTGCCTGGAGATGGACAGGAGGGCGCTATGGCTACACCTTC. This chain joins TRBV30 and TRBJ1-2, with 7 bases that match TRBD1. Germline V CDR1 and CDR2: GTSNPN, SVGIG (reference sequence). The trim removed 3 bases at V and 4 bases at J, leaving 8 bases unmatched. The CDR3 runs 14 residues. The variable domain in full, with the rest retrieved from reference TRBV30 and TRBJ1-2, is SQTIHQWPATLVQPVGSPLSLECTVEGTSNPNLYWYRQAAGRGLQLLFYSVGIGQISSEVPQNLSASRPQDRQFILSSKKLLLSDSGFYLCAWRWTGGRYGYTFGSGTRLTVV.

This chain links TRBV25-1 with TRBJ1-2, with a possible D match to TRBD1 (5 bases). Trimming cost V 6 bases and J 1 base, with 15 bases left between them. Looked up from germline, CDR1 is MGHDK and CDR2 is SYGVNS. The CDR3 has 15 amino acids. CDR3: CASSHGGSFNYGYTF. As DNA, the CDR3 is TGTGCCAGCAGCCACGGGGGTAGTTTTAACTATGGCTACACCTTC.

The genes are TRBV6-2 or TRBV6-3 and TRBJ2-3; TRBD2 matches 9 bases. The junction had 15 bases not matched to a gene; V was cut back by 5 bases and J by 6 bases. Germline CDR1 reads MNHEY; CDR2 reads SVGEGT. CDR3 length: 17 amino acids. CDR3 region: CASSRPPAGGGVDTQYF. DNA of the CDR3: TGTGCCAGCAGTAGACCCCCAGCGGGGGGAGGGGTGGATACGCAGTATTTT.

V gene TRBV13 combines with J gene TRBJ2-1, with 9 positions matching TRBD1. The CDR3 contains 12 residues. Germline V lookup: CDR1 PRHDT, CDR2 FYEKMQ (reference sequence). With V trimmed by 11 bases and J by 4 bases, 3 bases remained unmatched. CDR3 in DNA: TGTGCCGGCGGGACAGGGTACAATGAGCAGTTCTTC. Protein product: CAGGTGYNEQFF.

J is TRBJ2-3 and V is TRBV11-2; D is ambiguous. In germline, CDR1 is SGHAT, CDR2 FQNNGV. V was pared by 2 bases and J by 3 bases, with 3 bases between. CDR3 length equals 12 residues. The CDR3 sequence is CASSLQTDTQYF. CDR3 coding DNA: TGTGCCAGCAGCTTACAGACAGATACGCAGTATTTT.

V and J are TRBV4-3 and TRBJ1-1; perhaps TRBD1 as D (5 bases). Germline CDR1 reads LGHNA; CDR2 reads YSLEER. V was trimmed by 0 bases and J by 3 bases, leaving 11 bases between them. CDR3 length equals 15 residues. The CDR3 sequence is CASSQETVGDTEAFF. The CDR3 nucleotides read TGCGCCAGCAGCCAAGAAACAGTAGGGGACACTGAAGCTTTCTTT.

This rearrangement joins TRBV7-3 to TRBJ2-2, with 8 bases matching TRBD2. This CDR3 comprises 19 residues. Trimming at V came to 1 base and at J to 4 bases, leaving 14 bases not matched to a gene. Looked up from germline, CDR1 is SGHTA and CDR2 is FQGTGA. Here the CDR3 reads CASSLIRGEGTRGTGELFF. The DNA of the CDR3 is TGTGCCAGCAGCTTAATTAGGGGAGAGGGGACTAGAGGCACCGGGGAGCTGTTTTTT.

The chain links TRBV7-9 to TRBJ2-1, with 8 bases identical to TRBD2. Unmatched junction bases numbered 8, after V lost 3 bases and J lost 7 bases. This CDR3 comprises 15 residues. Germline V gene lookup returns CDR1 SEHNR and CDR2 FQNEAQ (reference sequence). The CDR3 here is CASSFNAGGRNEQFF. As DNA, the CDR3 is TGTGCCAGCAGCTTCAATGCGGGAGGACGGAATGAGCAGTTCTTC.

DNA of the CDR3: TGTGCCAGCAGCTTAGTACAGTCCTACGAGCAGTACTTC. Amino acids: CASSLVQSYEQYF. The rearrangement joins TRBV7-6 to TRBJ2-7; D unresolved. The V gene lost 1 base and the J gene lost 1 base, with 5 bases spanning the gap. Germline V gives CDR1 SGHVS, CDR2 FNYEAQ. The CDR3 has 13 amino acids.

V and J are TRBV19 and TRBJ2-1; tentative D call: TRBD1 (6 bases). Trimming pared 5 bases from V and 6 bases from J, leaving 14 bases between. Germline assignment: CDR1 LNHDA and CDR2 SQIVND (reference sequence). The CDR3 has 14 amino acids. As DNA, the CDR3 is TGTGCCAGTAGTGTCGGACAGTTGAGCAATGAGCAGTTCTTC. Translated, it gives CASSVGQLSNEQFF.

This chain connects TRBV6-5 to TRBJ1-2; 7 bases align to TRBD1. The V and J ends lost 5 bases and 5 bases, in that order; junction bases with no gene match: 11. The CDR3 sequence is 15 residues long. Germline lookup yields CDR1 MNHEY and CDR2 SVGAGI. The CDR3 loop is CASSISGQARYGYTF. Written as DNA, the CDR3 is TGTGCCAGCAGTATTTCCGGACAGGCGAGATATGGCTACACCTTC.

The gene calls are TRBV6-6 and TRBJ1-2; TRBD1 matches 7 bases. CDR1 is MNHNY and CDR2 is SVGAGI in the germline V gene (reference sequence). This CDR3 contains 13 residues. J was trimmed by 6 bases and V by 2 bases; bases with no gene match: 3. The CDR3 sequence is CASSYRGTDGYTF. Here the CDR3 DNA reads TGTGCCAGCAGTTACCGCGGGACAGATGGCTACACCTTC.

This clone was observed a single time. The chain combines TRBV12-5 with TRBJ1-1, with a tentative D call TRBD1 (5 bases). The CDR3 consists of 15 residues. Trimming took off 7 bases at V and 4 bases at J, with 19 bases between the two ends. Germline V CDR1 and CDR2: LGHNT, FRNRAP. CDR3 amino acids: CASAGINGAPTEAFF. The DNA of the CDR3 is TGTGCTAGTGCTGGGATTAATGGGGCTCCCACTGAAGCTTTCTTT.